This TCR beta chain was identified during a study of T cell responses to AZD1222 COVID-19 vaccine. V was cut by 6 bases and J by 0 bases, with 11 bases left in between. The CDR3 is made up of 14 amino acids. Per germline, CDR1 MDHEN and CDR2 SYDVKM. Pooling covered second doses at about 4 or about 12 weeks. As for this clone: As yet, its antigen is unknown.

Study-wide results and limits: In all cases, repertoires were sampled only after the peak T cell response. Breadth and depth of Spike-specific TCRs rose after two AZD1222 doses.

The table came from immunoSEQ multiplex PCR; TCRdb's copy has only in-frame clones and leaves some out. The table lists about 170,000 clones, around 88% of them singletons. The clonotype originates from an adult who received the AZD1222 COVID-19 vaccine. Sequenced here: peripheral blood, sampled 28 days after the second AZD1222 dose. The chain has TRBV28 and TRBJ1-2; maybe TRBD1 (5 bases). The CDR3 DNA reads as TGTGCCAGCAGAGCAGGGCTCTCTAACTATGGCTACACCTTC. This codes for CASRAGLSNYGYTF.